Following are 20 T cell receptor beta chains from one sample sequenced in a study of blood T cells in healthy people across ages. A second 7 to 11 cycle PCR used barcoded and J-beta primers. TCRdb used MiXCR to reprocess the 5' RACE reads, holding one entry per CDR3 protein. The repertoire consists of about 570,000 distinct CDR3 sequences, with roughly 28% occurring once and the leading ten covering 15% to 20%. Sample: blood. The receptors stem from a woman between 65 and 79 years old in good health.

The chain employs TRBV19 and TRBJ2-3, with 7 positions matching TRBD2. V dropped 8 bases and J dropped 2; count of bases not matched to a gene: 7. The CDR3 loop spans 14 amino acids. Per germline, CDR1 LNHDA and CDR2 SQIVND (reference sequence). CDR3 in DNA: TGTGCCAGTGTAGGAGCGGGGAACACAGATACGCAGTATTTT. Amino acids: CASVGAGNTDTQYF.

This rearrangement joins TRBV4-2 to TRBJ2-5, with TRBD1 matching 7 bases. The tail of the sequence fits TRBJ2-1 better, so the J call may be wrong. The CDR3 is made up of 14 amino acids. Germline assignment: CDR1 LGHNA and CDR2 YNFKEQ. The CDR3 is CASSQGNRGNEQFF. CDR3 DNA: TGTGCCAGCAGCCAAGGCAACAGGGGTAATGAGCAGTTCTTC.

The chain's CDR3 is CASSYSGTSVSTDTQYF. The CDR3 DNA follows: TGTGCCAGCAGTTACTCGGGCACTAGCGTTAGCACAGATACGCAGTATTTT. This chain joins TRBV6-5 and TRBJ2-3, with 7 bases aligning to TRBD2. V was pared by 0 bases and J by 0 bases, with 6 bases of the junction left unmatched. The CDR3 loop spans 17 amino acids. Germline V gene data show CDR1 as MNHEY and CDR2 as SVGAGI.

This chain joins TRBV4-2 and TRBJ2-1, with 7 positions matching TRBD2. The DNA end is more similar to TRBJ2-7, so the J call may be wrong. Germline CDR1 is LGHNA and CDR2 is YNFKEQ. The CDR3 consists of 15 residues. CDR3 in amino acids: CASSPLGGRLDEQYF. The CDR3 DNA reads TGTGCCAGCAGCCCTCTGGGGGGGAGGTTGGACGAGCAGTACTTC.

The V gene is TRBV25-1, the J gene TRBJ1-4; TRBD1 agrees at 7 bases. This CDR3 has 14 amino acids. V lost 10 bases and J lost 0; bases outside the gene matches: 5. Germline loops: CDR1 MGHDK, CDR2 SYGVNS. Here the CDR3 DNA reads TGTGCCACCGGGGGACAGTCAACTAATGAAAAACTGTTTTTT. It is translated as CATGGQSTNEKLFF.

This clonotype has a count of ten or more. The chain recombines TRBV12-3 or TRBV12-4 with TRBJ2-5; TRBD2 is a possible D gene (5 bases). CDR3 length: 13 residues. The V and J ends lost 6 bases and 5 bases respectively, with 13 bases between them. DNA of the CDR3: TGTGCCAGCAGCCTGGACTCTAGGGAGACCCAGTACTTC. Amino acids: CASSLDSRETQYF.

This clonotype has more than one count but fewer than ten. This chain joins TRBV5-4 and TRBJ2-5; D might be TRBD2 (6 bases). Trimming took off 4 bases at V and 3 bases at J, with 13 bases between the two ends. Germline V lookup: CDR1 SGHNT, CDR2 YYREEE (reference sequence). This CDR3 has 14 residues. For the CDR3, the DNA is TGTGCCAGCAGCCAGACTAGGGTAAAAGAGACCCAGTACTTC. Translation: CASSQTRVKETQYF.

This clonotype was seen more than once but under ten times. Written as DNA, the CDR3 is TGTGCCAGCAGAGCAGGACTAGCGGGGCACAATGAGCAGTTCTTC. Its translation: CASRAGLAGHNEQFF. The chain uses TRBV27 and TRBJ2-1, with 12 positions matching TRBD2. Germline CDR1 and CDR2: MNHEY and SMNVEV (reference sequence). The CDR3 spans 15 residues. With 6 bases clipped from V and 5 bases from J, the junction kept 5 bases outside the gene matches.

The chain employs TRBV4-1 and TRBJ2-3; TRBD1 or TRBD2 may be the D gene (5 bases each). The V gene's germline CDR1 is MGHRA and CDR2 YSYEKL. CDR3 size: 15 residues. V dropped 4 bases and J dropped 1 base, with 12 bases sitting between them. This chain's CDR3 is CASSRVGGGTDTQYF. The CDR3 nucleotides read TGCGCCAGCAGCCGCGTTGGGGGAGGCACAGATACGCAGTATTTT.

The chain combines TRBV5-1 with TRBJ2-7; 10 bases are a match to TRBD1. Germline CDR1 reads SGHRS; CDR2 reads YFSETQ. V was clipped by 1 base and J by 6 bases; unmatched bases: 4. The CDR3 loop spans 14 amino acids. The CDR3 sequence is CASSLPTGGGEQYF. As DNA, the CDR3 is TGCGCCAGCAGCTTGCCGACAGGGGGCGGCGAGCAGTACTTC.

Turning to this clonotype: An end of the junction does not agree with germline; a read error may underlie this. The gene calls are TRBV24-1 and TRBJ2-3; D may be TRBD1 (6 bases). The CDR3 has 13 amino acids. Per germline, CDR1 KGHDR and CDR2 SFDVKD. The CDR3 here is CAISGSGVDTQYF. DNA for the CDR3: TGTGCCATCAGTGGCTCAGGGGTGGATACGCAGTATTTT.

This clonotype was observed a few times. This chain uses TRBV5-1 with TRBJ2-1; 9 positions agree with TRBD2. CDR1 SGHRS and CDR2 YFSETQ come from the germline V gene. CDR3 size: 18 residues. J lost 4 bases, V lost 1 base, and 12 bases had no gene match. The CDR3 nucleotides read TGCGCCAGCAGCTTGTGGTATAGCGGGGGATCAACATACAATGAGCAGTTCTTC. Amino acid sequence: CASSLWYSGGSTYNEQFF. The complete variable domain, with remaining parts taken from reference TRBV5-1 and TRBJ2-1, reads KAGVTQTPRYLIKTRGQQVTLSCSPISGHRSVSWYQQTPGQGLQFLFEYFSETQRNKGNFPGRFSGRQFSNSRSEMNVSTLELGDSALYLCASSLWYSGGSTYNEQFFGPGTRLTVL.

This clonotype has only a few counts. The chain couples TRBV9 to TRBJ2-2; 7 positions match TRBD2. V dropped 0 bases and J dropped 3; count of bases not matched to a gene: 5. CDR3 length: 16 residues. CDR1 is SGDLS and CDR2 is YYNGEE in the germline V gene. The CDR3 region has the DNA TGTGCCAGCAGCGTAGCTCCCCGGGGGGACACCGGGGAGCTGTTTTTT. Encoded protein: CASSVAPRGDTGELFF.

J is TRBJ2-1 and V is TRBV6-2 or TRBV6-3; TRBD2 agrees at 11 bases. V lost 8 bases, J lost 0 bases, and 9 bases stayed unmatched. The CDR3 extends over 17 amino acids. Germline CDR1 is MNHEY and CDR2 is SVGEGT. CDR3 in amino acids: CASLGLAVDSSYNEQFF. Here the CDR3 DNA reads TGTGCCAGCCTGGGACTAGCGGTTGATAGCTCCTACAATGAGCAGTTCTTC.

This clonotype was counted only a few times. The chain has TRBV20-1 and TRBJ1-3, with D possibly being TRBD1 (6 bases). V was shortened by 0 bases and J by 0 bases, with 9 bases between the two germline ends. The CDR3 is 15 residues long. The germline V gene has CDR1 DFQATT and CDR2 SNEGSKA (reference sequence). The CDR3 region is CSAREGGNSGNTIYF. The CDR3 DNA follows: TGCAGTGCTAGAGAGGGGGGCAACTCTGGAAACACCATATATTTT.

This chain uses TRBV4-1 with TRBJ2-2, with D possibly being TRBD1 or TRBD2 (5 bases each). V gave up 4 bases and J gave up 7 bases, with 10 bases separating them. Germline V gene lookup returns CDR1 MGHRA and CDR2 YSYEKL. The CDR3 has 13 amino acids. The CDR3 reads CASSLMGDGELFF. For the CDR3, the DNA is TGCGCCAGCAGCCTTATGGGGGACGGGGAGCTGTTTTTT.

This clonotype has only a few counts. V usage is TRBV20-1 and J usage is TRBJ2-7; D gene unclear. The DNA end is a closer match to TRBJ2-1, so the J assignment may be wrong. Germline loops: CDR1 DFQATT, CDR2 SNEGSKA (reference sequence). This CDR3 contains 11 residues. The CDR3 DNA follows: TGCAGTGCTCCGAAACACAATGAGCAGTTCTTC. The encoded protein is CSAPKHNEQFF.

The CDR3 region has the DNA TGTGCCAGCTCCCCAGGGGTTGAGGGCACTGAAGCTTTCTTT. It is translated as CASSPGVEGTEAFF. The chain is built from TRBV18 and TRBJ1-1; a possible D gene is TRBD1 (6 bases). This CDR3 spans 14 amino acids. CDR1 KGHSH and CDR2 LQKENI come from the germline V gene. Trimming took 6 bases from V and 4 from J, leaving 15 bases between them.

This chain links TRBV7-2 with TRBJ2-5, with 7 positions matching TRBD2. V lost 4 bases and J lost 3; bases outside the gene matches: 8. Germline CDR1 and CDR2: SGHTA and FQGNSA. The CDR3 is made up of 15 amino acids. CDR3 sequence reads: CASSSLFAGEETQYF. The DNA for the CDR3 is TGTGCCAGCAGCTCCCTTTTTGCGGGGGAAGAGACCCAGTACTTC.

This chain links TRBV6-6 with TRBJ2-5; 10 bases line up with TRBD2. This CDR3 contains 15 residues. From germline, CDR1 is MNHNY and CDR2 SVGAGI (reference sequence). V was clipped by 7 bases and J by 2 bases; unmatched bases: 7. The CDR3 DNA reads TGTGCCAGCACCGATAGCGGGGGGCGTCAAGAGACCCAGTACTTC. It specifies CASTDSGGRQETQYF.